A single TCR beta chain is shown here with its context. This specimen belongs to a study of blood T cell repertoires in COVID-19. On the study more broadly: Samples of COVID-19 (acute and convalescent) were obtained from the United States, Italy and Spain. From T cells, B-cell-depleted T cells, or PBMCs came the material, which was cDNA or gDNA.

Original methodology: Reference gene primer amplification yielded estimated nucleated cell counts. Here immunoSEQ multiplex PCR was the method, and the copy in TCRdb shows in-frame clones only, minus some. V, J and clone size are those of that table, while D and trimming were read from the DNA. The table lists about 59,000 clones, less than 75% of them singletons, with about 15% in the top ten. The junction had 22 bases not matched to a gene; V was cut back by 5 bases and J by 7 bases. Germline V gives CDR1 SGHTA, CDR2 FQGNSA. The CDR3 spans 18 residues. The TCR originated in a woman aged 70-85 years with acute or convalescent COVID-19. The sample consisted of peripheral blood. This sequence joins TRBV7-2 and TRBJ1-2, with TRBD1 matching 7 bases. The CDR3 loop reads CASSPQGQGGPMTRGYTF. The CDR3 DNA reads as TGTGCCAGCAGCCCACAGGGGCAGGGAGGCCCCATGACTCGTGGCTACACCTTC.